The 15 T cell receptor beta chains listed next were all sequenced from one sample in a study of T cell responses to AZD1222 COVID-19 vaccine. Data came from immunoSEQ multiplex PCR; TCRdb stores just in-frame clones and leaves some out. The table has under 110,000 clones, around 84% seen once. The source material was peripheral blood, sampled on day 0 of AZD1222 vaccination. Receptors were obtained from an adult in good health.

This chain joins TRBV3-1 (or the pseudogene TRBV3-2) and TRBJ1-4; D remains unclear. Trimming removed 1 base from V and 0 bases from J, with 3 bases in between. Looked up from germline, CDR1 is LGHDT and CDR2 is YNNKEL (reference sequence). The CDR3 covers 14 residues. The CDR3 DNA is TGTGCCAGCAGCCAAGCAGCAACTAATGAAAAACTGTTTTTT. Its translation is CASSQAATNEKLFF.

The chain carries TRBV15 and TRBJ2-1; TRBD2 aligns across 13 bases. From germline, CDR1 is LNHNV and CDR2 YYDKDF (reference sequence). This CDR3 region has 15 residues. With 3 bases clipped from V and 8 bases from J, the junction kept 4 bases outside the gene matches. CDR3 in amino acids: CATSSDGTSGDEQFF. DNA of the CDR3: TGTGCCACCAGCAGTGACGGGACTAGCGGGGATGAGCAGTTCTTC.

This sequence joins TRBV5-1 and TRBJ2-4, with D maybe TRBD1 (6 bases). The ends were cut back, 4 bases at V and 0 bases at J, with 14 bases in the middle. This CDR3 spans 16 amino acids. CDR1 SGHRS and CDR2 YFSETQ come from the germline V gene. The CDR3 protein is CASSPDWGLAKNIQYF. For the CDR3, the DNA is TGCGCCAGCAGCCCAGACTGGGGGCTAGCCAAAAACATTCAGTACTTC.

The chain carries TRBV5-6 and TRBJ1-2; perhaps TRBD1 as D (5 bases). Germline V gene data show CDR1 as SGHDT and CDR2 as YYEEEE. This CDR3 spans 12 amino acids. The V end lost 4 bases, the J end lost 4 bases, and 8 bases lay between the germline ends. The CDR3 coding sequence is TGTGCCAGCAGCGTCGACAGCTATGGCTACACCTTC. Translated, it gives CASSVDSYGYTF. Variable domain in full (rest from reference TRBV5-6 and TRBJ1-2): DAGVTQSPTHLIKTRGQQVTLRCSPKSGHDTVSWYQQALGQGPQFIFQYYEEEERQRGNFPDRFSGHQFPNYSSELNVNALLLGDSALYLCASSVDSYGYTFGSGTRLTVV.

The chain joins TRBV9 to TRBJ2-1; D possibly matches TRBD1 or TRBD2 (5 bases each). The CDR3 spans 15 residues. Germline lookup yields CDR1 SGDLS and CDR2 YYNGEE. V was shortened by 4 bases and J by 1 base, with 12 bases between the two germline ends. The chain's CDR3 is CASSLNEGSYNEQFF. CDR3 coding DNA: TGTGCCAGCAGCCTGAACGAGGGGTCCTACAATGAGCAGTTCTTC. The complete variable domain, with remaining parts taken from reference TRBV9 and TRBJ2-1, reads DSGVTQTPKHLITATGQRVTLRCSPRSGDLSVYWYQQSLDQGLQFLIQYYNGEERAKGNILERFSAQQFPDLHSELNLSSLELGDSALYFCASSLNEGSYNEQFFGPGTRLTVL.

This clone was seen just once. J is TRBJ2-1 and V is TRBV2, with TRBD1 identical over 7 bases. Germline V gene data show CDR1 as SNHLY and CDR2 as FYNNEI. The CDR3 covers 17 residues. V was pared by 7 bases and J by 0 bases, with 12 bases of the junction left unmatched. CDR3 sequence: CASKEQGFGASYNEQFF. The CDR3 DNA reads TGTGCCAGCAAAGAACAGGGGTTTGGGGCCTCCTACAATGAGCAGTTCTTC.

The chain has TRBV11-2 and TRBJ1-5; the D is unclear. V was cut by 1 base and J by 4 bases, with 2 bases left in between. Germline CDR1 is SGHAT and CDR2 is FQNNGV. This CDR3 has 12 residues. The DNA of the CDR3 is TGTGCCAGCAGCTTAGTTAATCAGCCCCAGCATTTT. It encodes CASSLVNQPQHF.

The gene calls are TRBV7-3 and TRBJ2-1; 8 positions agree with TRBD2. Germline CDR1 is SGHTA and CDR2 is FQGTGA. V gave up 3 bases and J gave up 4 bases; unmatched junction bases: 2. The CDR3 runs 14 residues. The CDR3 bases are TGTGCCAGCAGCTTGGGACTAGAGTACAATGAGCAGTTCTTC. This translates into CASSLGLEYNEQFF.

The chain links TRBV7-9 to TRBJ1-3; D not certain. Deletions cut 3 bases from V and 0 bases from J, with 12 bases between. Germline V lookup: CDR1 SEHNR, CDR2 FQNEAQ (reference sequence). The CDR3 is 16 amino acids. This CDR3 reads CASSFSLIDSGNTIYF. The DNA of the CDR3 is TGTGCCAGCAGCTTTTCTCTGATCGACTCTGGAAACACCATATATTTT.

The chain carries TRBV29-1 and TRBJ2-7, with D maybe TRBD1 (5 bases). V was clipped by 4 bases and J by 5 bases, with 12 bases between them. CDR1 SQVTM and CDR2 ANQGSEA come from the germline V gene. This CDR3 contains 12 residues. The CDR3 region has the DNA TGCAGCGTTGCCAGGGTCGCTCACGAGCAGTACTTC. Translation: CSVARVAHEQYF.

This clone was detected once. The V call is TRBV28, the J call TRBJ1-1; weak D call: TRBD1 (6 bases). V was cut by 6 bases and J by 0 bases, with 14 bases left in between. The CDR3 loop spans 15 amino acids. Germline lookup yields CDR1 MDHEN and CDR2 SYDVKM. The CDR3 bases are TGTGCCAGCAGGATCGACACAGGGCTGAACACTGAAGCTTTCTTT. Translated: CASRIDTGLNTEAFF.

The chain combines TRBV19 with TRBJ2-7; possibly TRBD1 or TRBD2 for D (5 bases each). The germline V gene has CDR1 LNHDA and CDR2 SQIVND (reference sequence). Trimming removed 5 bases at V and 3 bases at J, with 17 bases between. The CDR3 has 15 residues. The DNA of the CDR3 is TGTGCCAGTAGTCCCCGAGAGGGGCTTGGCTACGAGCAGTACTTC. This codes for CASSPREGLGYEQYF.

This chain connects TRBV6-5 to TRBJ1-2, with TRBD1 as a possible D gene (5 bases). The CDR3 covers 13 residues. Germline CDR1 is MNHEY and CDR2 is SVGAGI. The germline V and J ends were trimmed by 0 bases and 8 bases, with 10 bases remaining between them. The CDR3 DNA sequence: TGTGCCAGCAGTTACTCGAACAGGCCAGGCTACACCTTC. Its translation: CASSYSNRPGYTF.

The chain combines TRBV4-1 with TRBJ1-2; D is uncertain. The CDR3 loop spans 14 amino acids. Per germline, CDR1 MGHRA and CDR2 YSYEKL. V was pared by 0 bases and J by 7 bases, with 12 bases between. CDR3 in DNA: TGCGCCAGCAGCCAAGACCCAGCCACGGCTGGCTACACCTTC. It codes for CASSQDPATAGYTF.

The CDR3 nucleotides read TGTGCCAGCAGTCTGGACAGTACAGGGAACACTGAAGCTTTCTTT. This gives the protein CASSLDSTGNTEAFF. The chain is built from TRBV28 and TRBJ1-1; perhaps TRBD1 as D (6 bases). This CDR3 is 15 amino acids long. Germline V CDR1 and CDR2: MDHEN, SYDVKM. Deletions cut 5 bases from V and 1 base from J, with 14 bases between.